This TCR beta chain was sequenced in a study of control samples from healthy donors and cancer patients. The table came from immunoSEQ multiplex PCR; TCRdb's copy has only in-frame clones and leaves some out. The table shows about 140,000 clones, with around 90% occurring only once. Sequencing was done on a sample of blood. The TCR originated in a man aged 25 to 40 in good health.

The CDR3 loop reads CASSPGTGGFTYEQYF. CDR3 nucleotide sequence: TGTGCCAGCAGTCCGGGGACAGGGGGTTTTACCTACGAGCAGTACTTC. The V and J genes are TRBV28 and TRBJ2-7; TRBD1 aligns across 11 bases. Trimming cost V 5 bases and J 2 bases; bases outside gene matches: 8. This CDR3 has 16 residues. CDR1 MDHEN and CDR2 SYDVKM come from the germline V gene.